The subject of this entry is one T cell receptor (beta chain). Its antigen remains unknown. It was with a sample-barcoded 5' primer and a J-beta primer mix that a second PCR of about 6 to 11 cycles was run. A 12-random-nucleotide template-switch adaptor tagged each cDNA molecule. Each of the samples gave a minimum of 2.5 million paired-end reads that contained CDR3. TCRdb used MiXCR to reprocess the 5' RACE reads, holding one entry per CDR3 protein. The table lists some 1,800,000 distinct CDR3 sequences, 39% of them singletons, with roughly 24% in the top ten. The sample originates from a study of blood T cells in healthy people across ages. The V gene's germline CDR1 is MNHEY and CDR2 SMNVEV (reference sequence). The CDR3 spans 16 residues. V was pared by 7 bases and J by 1 base, with 18 bases between. Study results and caveats: Naive and antigen-experienced cells could not be conclusively compared, given unsorted PBMCs.

Isolated PBMCs totaled at least 6.5 million in each sample. The J gene is TRBJ2-3, the V gene TRBV27, with D perhaps TRBD2 (7 bases). This TCR came from a human donor in good health. Sequenced input: blood. CDR3 in amino acids: CASKVGGGLGTDTQYF. In nucleotides, the CDR3 is TGTGCCAGCAAAGTAGGGGGGGGTTTAGGCACAGATACGCAGTATTTT.